These 9 T cell receptor beta chains came from one sample sequenced in a study of cytomegalovirus exposure and HLA in healthy donors. The primer mix had 60 Vbeta and 13 Jbeta primers. Data came from immunoSEQ multiplex PCR; TCRdb stores just in-frame clones and leaves some out. The table shows around 140,000 clones, with approximately 82% occurring only once. The sequenced material came from PBMCs. The receptors were sampled from a woman aged 60-75 years in good health and CMV-seropositive.

The chain uses TRBV9 and TRBJ2-1; 9 positions match TRBD2. V shed 3 bases and J 0 bases; nucleotides not matched to a gene: 16. CDR1 is SGDLS and CDR2 is YYNGEE in the germline V gene. The CDR3 is made up of 20 amino acids. The CDR3 here is CASSAPPGLAGKDSYNEQFF. CDR3 sequence (DNA): TGTGCCAGCAGCGCCCCCCCCGGGCTAGCGGGAAAGGACTCCTACAATGAGCAGTTCTTC.

V is TRBV21-1 and J is TRBJ2-1; no DNA check was done on the table's D call, TRBD1. TRBV21-1 is listed as a pseudogene. The CDR3 sequence is 14 residues long. The CDR3 loop is CASSPRQQNNEQFF. CDR3 sequence (DNA): TGTGCCAGCAGCCCGAGACAGCAAAACAATGAGCAGTTCTTC.

The V call is TRBV5-6, the J call TRBJ1-1; tentative D call: TRBD1 (6 bases). The CDR3 length is 14 residues. The ends were cut back, 4 bases at V and 1 base at J, with 11 bases in the middle. Germline assignment: CDR1 SGHDT and CDR2 YYEEEE. The CDR3 reads CASSLGGWNTEAFF. The DNA of the CDR3 is TGTGCCAGCAGCCTTGGGGGCTGGAACACTGAAGCTTTCTTT.

The gene calls are TRBV7-9 and TRBJ1-2, with D perhaps matching TRBD1 (5 bases). Per germline, CDR1 SEHNR and CDR2 FQNEAQ (reference sequence). The CDR3 runs 13 residues. V lost 3 bases and J 6 bases, leaving 11 bases between the germline ends. As DNA, the CDR3 is TGTGCCAGCAGCTTCCCAGGGAGGGATGGCTACACCTTC. It specifies CASSFPGRDGYTF.

This chain uses TRBV27 with TRBJ2-5, with a weak D call TRBD1 (6 bases). Deletions cut 0 bases from V and 3 bases from J, with 14 bases between. The CDR3 extends over 16 amino acids. Germline V lookup: CDR1 MNHEY, CDR2 SMNVEV (reference sequence). CDR3 loop: CASSLSWAGVEETQYF. In DNA form, the CDR3 reads TGTGCCAGCAGTTTATCGTGGGCAGGGGTTGAAGAGACCCAGTACTTC.

The chain uses TRBV5-8 and TRBJ2-1, with 9 bases identical to TRBD1. V shed 0 bases, J shed 8 bases, and the junction held 9 bases outside the gene matches. There are 16 residues in the CDR3. Per the germline V gene, CDR1 is SGHTS and CDR2 is YDEGEE. CDR3 loop: CASSLDRDRVLDEQFF. Here the CDR3 DNA reads TGTGCCAGCAGCTTGGATCGGGACAGGGTACTCGATGAGCAGTTCTTC.

The chain recombines TRBV7-2 with TRBJ2-3; 11 bases are a match to TRBD2. V gave up 5 bases and J gave up 2 bases; unmatched junction bases: 6. The CDR3 loop spans 16 amino acids. Germline values: CDR1 SGHTA, CDR2 FQGNSA. The CDR3 DNA is TGTGCCAGCAGCAAGCGGACTAGCGGGTACACAGATACGCAGTATTTT. This gives the protein CASSKRTSGYTDTQYF.

J is TRBJ2-7 and V is TRBV27; D gene uncertain. Trimming took 0 bases from V and 2 from J, leaving 5 bases between them. The CDR3 covers 13 residues. The germline V gene has CDR1 MNHEY and CDR2 SMNVEV (reference sequence). The DNA for the CDR3 is TGTGCCAGCAGTTTATCGCAGGCCTACGAGCAGTACTTC. Protein: CASSLSQAYEQYF.

J is TRBJ1-2 and V is TRBV2, with 7 bases identical to TRBD1. CDR3 size: 16 residues. V shed 7 bases and J 3 bases; nucleotides not matched to a gene: 14. CDR1 and CDR2 (germline): SNHLY, FYNNEI. The CDR3 DNA sequence: TGTGCCAGCATCCGTCCGGACCAGGGGGATCACTATGGCTACACCTTC. It yields the protein CASIRPDQGDHYGYTF.